A single sample is the source of the 2 T cell receptor beta chains below, sequenced in a study of Graves' ophthalmopathy and Graves' hyperthyroidism. RNA transcripts were the source from which TCR beta CDR3 regions were amplified. First-round RT-PCR employed HTBI primers, with a second-round multiplex PCR after it. TCRdb ran MiXCR on the multiplex PCR reads and lists one entry per CDR3 protein. The sample includes more than 300,000 distinct CDR3 sequences, about a sixth of them seen just once. The material sequenced was peripheral blood. All receptors derive from an adult woman with stable Graves' hyperthyroidism.

This clonotype was seen repeatedly, ten times or more. V usage is TRBV6-2 or TRBV6-3 and J usage is TRBJ1-5; tentatively, D is TRBD1 (5 bases). Germline CDR1 and CDR2: MNHEY and SVGEGT. The CDR3 runs to 15 residues. V was cut by 1 base and J by 1 base, with 8 bases left in between. The CDR3 loop is CASSYYPGSNQPQHF. The CDR3 DNA is TGTGCCAGCAGTTACTACCCAGGGAGCAATCAGCCCCAGCATTTT.

The chain links TRBV6-1 to TRBJ2-7, with 12 bases identical to TRBD2. The CDR3 spans 16 residues. Trimming at V came to 4 bases and at J to 5 bases, leaving 9 bases not matched to a gene. Germline CDR1 MNHNS, CDR2 SASEGT. As DNA, the CDR3 is TGTGCCAGCAGTGGGGGCCTAGCGGGAGGGCTAGACGAGCAGTACTTC. Translated, it gives CASSGGLAGGLDEQYF.